This paragraph reports one T cell receptor (beta chain). Authors' processing steps: Reference gene primer amplification gave estimated nucleated cell counts. Sequencing was performed with immunoSEQ multiplex PCR; in TCRdb, only in-frame clones are kept and a portion is missing. Clone size and the V and J calls come from that table; the DNA yielded D and trimming. In the table there are roughly 45,000 clones, over 85% of which are singletons. This sample stems from a study of blood T cell repertoires in COVID-19. For the study at large: T cells, B-cell-depleted T cells, or PBMCs supplied cDNA or gDNA.

The CDR3 is made up of 14 amino acids. Per germline, CDR1 SNHLY and CDR2 FYNNEI. Trimming took 7 bases from V and 3 from J, leaving 16 bases between them. The receptor comes from a man in his sixties with COVID-19, enrolled during active disease. The sequencing sample was made of peripheral blood. The chain employs TRBV2 and TRBJ2-7; a possible D gene is TRBD2 (6 bases). The CDR3 reads CASTLLAPFYEQYF. The CDR3 DNA sequence: TGTGCCAGCACATTACTAGCCCCATTCTACGAGCAGTACTTC.